This is a list of T cell receptor beta chains from one sample in a study of neurological immune-mediated disorders. TCRdb re-called the 5' RACE reads with MiXCR, one entry per CDR3 protein. This table has about 120,000 distinct CDR3 sequences, roughly 3.1% appearing once. Sequenced: PBMCs. These receptors originate from a woman in her 30s with multiple sclerosis. The CDR3 runs from the conserved cysteine through the conserved F or W. The D gene is left open where the match is weak. The size field is filled for only some rows; it gives once, few, many or a size class.

j_call: TRBJ2-7; d_call: TRBD1; clone_size: many; v_call: TRBV29-1; cdr3_aa: CSVETGTVGEQYF; cdr3_nt: TGCAGCGTCGAAACCGGGACAGTCGGGGAGCAGTACTTC
j_call: TRBJ1-3; d_call: NA; clone_size: many; v_call: TRBV7-6; cdr3_aa: CASTRGGAPGNTIYF; cdr3_nt: TGTGCCAGCACCCGTGGGGGGGCGCCTGGAAACACCATATATTTT
j_call: TRBJ2-6; d_call: NA; clone_size: many; v_call: TRBV20-1; cdr3_aa: CSARDDTGSSGANVLTF; cdr3_nt: TGCAGTGCTAGAGATGACACCGGGAGCTCTGGGGCCAACGTCCTGACTTTC
j_call: TRBJ1-3; d_call: NA; clone_size: many; v_call: TRBV20-1; cdr3_aa: CSARLIGNTIYF; cdr3_nt: TGCAGTGCTAGACTTATCGGAAACACCATATATTTT
j_call: TRBJ2-7; d_call: NA; clone_size: few; v_call: TRBV15; cdr3_aa: CATSRGEDYEQYF; cdr3_nt: TGTGCCACCAGCAGAGGGGAAGATTACGAGCAGTACTTC
j_call: TRBJ1-1; d_call: TRBD1; clone_size: many; v_call: TRBV5-1; cdr3_aa: CASSPLRTGNTEAFF; cdr3_nt: TGCGCCAGCAGCCCTCTCCGGACAGGGAACACTGAAGCTTTCTTT
j_call: TRBJ1-2; d_call: NA; clone_size: many; v_call: TRBV20-1; cdr3_aa: CSAREANYGYTF; cdr3_nt: TGCAGTGCTAGGGAAGCTAACTATGGCTACACCTTC
j_call: TRBJ2-2; d_call: TRBD2; clone_size: many; v_call: TRBV6-2/TRBV6-3; cdr3_aa: CASSPPTSGRGITGELFF; cdr3_nt: TGTGCCAGCAGCCCACCAACTAGCGGGAGAGGAATCACCGGGGAGCTGTTTTTT
j_call: TRBJ1-1; d_call: TRBD1; clone_size: many; v_call: TRBV3-1; cdr3_aa: CASSTRRQGRITEAFF; cdr3_nt: TGTGCCAGCAGCACCCGCCGACAGGGACGCATCACTGAAGCTTTCTTT
j_call: TRBJ2-1; d_call: NA; clone_size: many; v_call: TRBV14; cdr3_aa: CASSQVLRDGEQFF; cdr3_nt: TGTGCCAGCAGCCAAGTACTTCGAGATGGTGAGCAGTTCTTC
j_call: TRBJ2-2; d_call: NA; clone_size: many; v_call: TRBV11-3; cdr3_aa: CASSLGWGAATGELFF; cdr3_nt: TGTGCCAGCAGCTTAGGATGGGGGGCCGCCACCGGGGAGCTGTTTTTT
j_call: TRBJ1-2; d_call: NA; clone_size: many; v_call: TRBV9; cdr3_aa: CASSTRTGYGYTF; cdr3_nt: TGTGCCAGCAGCACGCGGACCGGGTATGGCTACACCTTC
j_call: TRBJ2-7; d_call: NA; clone_size: many; v_call: TRBV3-1; cdr3_aa: CASSQGQDLYEQYF; cdr3_nt: TGTGCCAGCAGCCAAGGACAGGACCTCTACGAGCAGTACTTC
j_call: TRBJ1-5; d_call: TRBD1; clone_size: many; v_call: TRBV19; cdr3_aa: CASRGDRDNQPQHF; cdr3_nt: TGTGCCAGTCGGGGGGACAGGGATAATCAGCCCCAGCATTTT
j_call: TRBJ1-5; d_call: TRBD1; clone_size: many; v_call: TRBV7-6; cdr3_aa: CATSRTGEGQPQHF; cdr3_nt: TGTGCCACATCGAGGACAGGGGAGGGCCAGCCCCAGCATTTT
j_call: TRBJ1-5; d_call: NA; clone_size: many; v_call: TRBV12-3/TRBV12-4; cdr3_aa: CASRRNSNQPQHF; cdr3_nt: TGTGCCAGCAGACGGAATAGCAATCAGCCCCAGCATTTT
j_call: TRBJ2-5; d_call: NA; clone_size: many; v_call: TRBV20-1; cdr3_aa: CSATTGVVLETQYF; cdr3_nt: TGCAGTGCTACAACCGGGGTAGTGTTGGAGACCCAGTACTTC
j_call: TRBJ2-1; d_call: NA; clone_size: many; v_call: TRBV5-1; cdr3_aa: CASSPNVSLGNEQFF; cdr3_nt: TGCGCCAGCAGCCCGAACGTGTCACTCGGGAATGAGCAGTTCTTC
j_call: TRBJ2-2; d_call: NA; clone_size: many; v_call: TRBV12-3/TRBV12-4; cdr3_aa: CASSLMAGTGELFF; cdr3_nt: TGTGCCAGCAGTTTGATGGCGGGGACCGGGGAGCTGTTTTTT
j_call: TRBJ2-3; d_call: TRBD2; clone_size: many; v_call: TRBV9; cdr3_aa: CASSVLASGAVDTQYF; cdr3_nt: TGTGCCAGCAGCGTACTGGCTAGCGGGGCGGTAGATACGCAGTATTTT
j_call: TRBJ1-5; d_call: NA; clone_size: few; v_call: TRBV7-2; cdr3_aa: CASSLATGTRNQPQHF; cdr3_nt: TGTGCCAGCAGCTTAGCGACCGGGACAAGAAATCAGCCCCAGCATTTT
j_call: TRBJ2-2; d_call: NA; clone_size: many; v_call: TRBV6-2/TRBV6-3; cdr3_aa: CASSGGAYTGELFF; cdr3_nt: TGTGCCAGCAGCGGAGGGGCGTACACCGGGGAGCTGTTTTTT
j_call: TRBJ2-1; d_call: NA; clone_size: NA; v_call: TRBV18; cdr3_aa: CASSPSHRAVGNEQFF; cdr3_nt: TGTGCCAGCTCACCCTCACACAGGGCGGTTGGCAATGAGCAGTTCTTC
j_call: TRBJ2-5; d_call: TRBD2; clone_size: many; v_call: TRBV5-1; cdr3_aa: CASSLKGLAGGGETQYF; cdr3_nt: TGCGCCAGCAGCTTGAAAGGACTAGCGGGCGGGGGGGAGACCCAGTACTTC
j_call: TRBJ1-4; d_call: TRBD1; clone_size: many; v_call: TRBV7-9; cdr3_aa: CASSLAQGRNEKLFF; cdr3_nt: TGTGCCAGCAGCTTAGCACAGGGGAGAAATGAAAAACTGTTTTTT
j_call: TRBJ1-1; d_call: TRBD1; clone_size: many; v_call: TRBV5-1; cdr3_aa: CASSSGQGGMNTEAFF; cdr3_nt: TGCGCCAGCAGCTCGGGACAGGGGGGGATGAACACTGAAGCTTTCTTT
j_call: TRBJ2-7; d_call: NA; clone_size: few; v_call: TRBV7-2; cdr3_aa: CASSGRDIYEQYF; cdr3_nt: TGTGCCAGCAGCGGACGGGACATCTACGAGCAGTACTTC
j_call: TRBJ1-2; d_call: NA; clone_size: NA; v_call: TRBV3-1; cdr3_aa: CASSRGEGGYTF; cdr3_nt: TGTGCCAGCAGCCGTGGTGAAGGTGGCTACACCTTC
j_call: TRBJ1-6; d_call: NA; clone_size: many; v_call: TRBV9; cdr3_aa: CASSVLSSSYNSPLHF; cdr3_nt: TGTGCCAGCAGCGTGCTTTCGAGCTCCTATAATTCACCCCTCCACTTT
j_call: TRBJ1-1; d_call: NA; clone_size: many; v_call: TRBV12-3/TRBV12-4; cdr3_aa: CASSPPLNTEAFF; cdr3_nt: TGTGCCAGCAGTCCCCCTCTAAACACTGAAGCTTTCTTT
j_call: TRBJ2-1; d_call: TRBD2; clone_size: many; v_call: TRBV15; cdr3_aa: CATSNGGSHNEQFF; cdr3_nt: TGTGCCACCAGCAACGGGGGGTCCCACAATGAGCAGTTCTTC
j_call: TRBJ2-2; d_call: TRBD2; clone_size: many; v_call: TRBV24-1; cdr3_aa: CATSKSGSSGELFF; cdr3_nt: TGTGCCACCAGTAAAAGCGGGAGCTCCGGGGAGCTGTTTTTT
j_call: TRBJ2-5; d_call: NA; clone_size: many; v_call: TRBV10-3; cdr3_aa: CAISEFDKDFGAGETQYF; cdr3_nt: TGTGCCATCAGTGAGTTCGATAAGGACTTTGGGGCAGGGGAGACCCAGTACTTC
j_call: TRBJ1-1; d_call: NA; clone_size: many; v_call: TRBV7-9; cdr3_aa: CASRRPDRRTTEAFF; cdr3_nt: TGTGCCAGCAGGCGTCCAGACAGGCGGACGACTGAAGCTTTCTTT
j_call: TRBJ1-2; d_call: NA; clone_size: many; v_call: TRBV20-1; cdr3_aa: CSASETVHYGYTF; cdr3_nt: TGCAGTGCTAGCGAGACAGTACACTATGGCTACACCTTC
j_call: TRBJ2-5; d_call: TRBD2; clone_size: many; v_call: TRBV24-1; cdr3_aa: CATSALAGGKETQYF; cdr3_nt: TGTGCCACCAGTGCGCTAGCGGGGGGGAAAGAGACCCAGTACTTC
j_call: TRBJ2-3; d_call: NA; clone_size: many; v_call: TRBV20-1; cdr3_aa: CSAREDITDTQYF; cdr3_nt: TGCAGTGCTAGGGAGGACATCACAGATACGCAGTATTTT
j_call: TRBJ1-1; d_call: NA; clone_size: many; v_call: TRBV30; cdr3_aa: CAWARELNTEAFF; cdr3_nt: TGTGCCTGGGCCAGGGAGTTGAACACTGAAGCTTTCTTT
j_call: TRBJ2-1; d_call: TRBD2; clone_size: many; v_call: TRBV5-6; cdr3_aa: CASSPGLGPYNEQFF; cdr3_nt: TGTGCCAGCAGCCCAGGACTAGGCCCCTACAATGAGCAGTTCTTC
j_call: TRBJ2-1; d_call: NA; clone_size: NA; v_call: TRBV20-1; cdr3_aa: CSAEAMGGFSEQFF; cdr3_nt: TGCAGTGCGGAAGCTATGGGAGGATTTAGTGAGCAGTTCTTC
j_call: TRBJ2-1; d_call: NA; clone_size: many; v_call: TRBV5-5; cdr3_aa: CASSFVDGYNEQFF; cdr3_nt: TGTGCCAGCAGCTTCGTTGACGGTTACAATGAGCAGTTCTTC
j_call: TRBJ2-7; d_call: NA; clone_size: many; v_call: TRBV12-3/TRBV12-4; cdr3_aa: CASSLRRSSYEQYF; cdr3_nt: TGTGCCAGCAGTTTGAGAAGGAGTTCCTACGAGCAGTACTTC
j_call: TRBJ2-7; d_call: NA; clone_size: many; v_call: TRBV6-2/TRBV6-3; cdr3_aa: CASRHDSSYEQYF; cdr3_nt: TGTGCCAGCAGACACGACAGCTCCTACGAGCAGTACTTC
j_call: TRBJ2-7; d_call: NA; clone_size: many; v_call: TRBV7-8; cdr3_aa: CASSLGGDMNEQYF; cdr3_nt: TGTGCCAGCAGCTTAGGGGGAGATATGAACGAGCAGTACTTC
j_call: TRBJ1-1; d_call: NA; clone_size: many; v_call: TRBV5-1; cdr3_aa: CASSLDTGGRLGTEAFF; cdr3_nt: TGCGCCAGCAGCTTGGATACCGGGGGGCGTCTCGGCACTGAAGCTTTCTTT